The 16 T cell receptor beta chains reported below all come from one sample, sequenced in a study of identical twins (TCRdb year 2016). Libraries were constructed by 5' RACE. TCRdb lists the instrument as Illumina HiSeq 2000. TCRdb's own reprocessing of the public reads used fastp at Q25 and MiXCR and kept productive beta chains. Each entry is one CDR3 protein sequence, shown with its most common DNA and genes. Across this sample there are about 210,000 distinct CDR3 sequences, with approximately 9% seen only once. The ten largest clones take up around 5% of the sample. Sample: memory (CD45RO+) T cells sorted from blood. In the paper's terms, the cell subset or site label means: CD45RO+ enriched T cells. These receptors were collected from a woman aged 18-29 years in good health.

The chain recombines TRBV4-3 with TRBJ2-7, with a tentative D call TRBD1 (7 bases). The V gene lost 5 bases and the J gene lost 2 bases, with 19 bases spanning the gap. The CDR3 runs to 16 residues. CDR1 LGHNA and CDR2 YSLEER come from the germline V gene. This CDR3 reads CASSGRDSGHTYEQYF. CDR3 sequence (DNA): TGCGCCAGCAGCGGTCGGGACAGCGGGCACACCTACGAGCAGTACTTC.

This chain connects TRBV20-1 to TRBJ2-7; 13 bases map to TRBD2. The germline V gene has CDR1 DFQATT and CDR2 SNEGSKA (reference sequence). The J segment lost 13 bases and the V segment lost 0 bases, leaving 6 bases of the junction unmatched. CDR3 length: 13 residues. This CDR3 is CSAREYGTSGVYF. CDR3 nucleotides: TGCAGTGCTAGAGAATATGGGACTAGCGGGGTATACTTC.

This clonotype was seen more than once but under ten times. This sequence joins TRBV11-3 and TRBJ2-5; tentatively, D is TRBD1 (6 bases). With 2 bases removed from V and 2 bases from J, the gap between germline ends came to 12 bases. The CDR3 has 15 residues. Per the germline V gene, CDR1 is SGHNT and CDR2 is YENEEA. Here the CDR3 DNA reads TGTGCCAGCAGCTTAAATGGGGGCGGACAAGAGACCCAGTACTTC. It codes for CASSLNGGGQETQYF.

This chain links TRBV7-9 with TRBJ1-2; D is unresolved. The CDR3 has 13 amino acids. Trimming pared 5 bases from V and 7 bases from J, leaving 14 bases between. Germline CDR1 reads SEHNR; CDR2 reads FQNEAQ (reference sequence). For the CDR3, the DNA is TGTGCCAGCAGCCGAGACCTTGCGGCTGGCTACACCTTC. This translates into CASSRDLAAGYTF. The full variable domain, its missing parts supplied by reference TRBV7-9 and TRBJ1-2, is DTGVSQNPRHKITKRGQNVTFRCDPISEHNRLYWYRQTLGQGPEFLTYFQNEAQLEKSRLLSDRFSAERPKGSFSTLEIQRTEQGDSAMYLCASSRDLAAGYTFGSGTRLTVV.

In this sample, this clonotype turned up many times. The CDR3 reads CASSKALGDWDTYEQYF. The CDR3 nucleotides read TGTGCCAGCAGCAAAGCGCTTGGGGACTGGGACACCTACGAGCAGTACTTC. V gene TRBV21-1 combines with J gene TRBJ2-7; the table calls TRBD1, which could not be checked here. TRBV21-1 is classified as a pseudogene. The CDR3 loop spans 17 amino acids.

This clonotype has just a few counts. The chain employs TRBV3-1 and TRBJ1-2; D remains unclear. V lost 0 bases to trimming and J lost 4 bases, with 6 bases between them. CDR1 is LGHDT and CDR2 is YNNKEL in the germline V gene (reference sequence). This CDR3 contains 13 residues. The CDR3, as DNA: TGTGCCAGCAGCCAAGATACAACCTATGGCTACACCTTC. It codes for CASSQDTTYGYTF.

This clonotype was seen at least ten times. The rearrangement joins TRBV5-1 to TRBJ2-1, with 10 bases that match TRBD2. Germline V gene lookup returns CDR1 SGHRS and CDR2 YFSETQ. This CDR3 contains 18 residues. J gave up 2 bases and V 0 bases, and 8 bases lay outside the gene matches. This CDR3 is CASSLEVTSGTTYNEQFF. The CDR3 DNA follows: TGCGCCAGCAGCTTGGAAGTAACTAGCGGGACCACCTACAATGAGCAGTTCTTC.

This clonotype was recorded many times. This chain uses TRBV5-1 with TRBJ2-3; TRBD2 is a possible D gene (6 bases). CDR3 length equals 14 residues. Germline CDR1 reads SGHRS; CDR2 reads YFSETQ. V lost 4 bases, J lost 4 bases, and 13 bases lay in between. CDR3: CASSPGTFPDTQYF. CDR3 bases: TGCGCCAGCAGCCCCGGGACTTTCCCAGATACGCAGTATTTT.

This clonotype was seen a few times. The chain recombines TRBV29-1 with TRBJ1-2, with 7 bases identical to TRBD1. With 0 bases clipped from V and 5 bases from J, the junction kept 12 bases outside the gene matches. This CDR3 has 16 residues. Germline V gene lookup returns CDR1 SQVTM and CDR2 ANQGSEA. CDR3 sequence reads: CSVEDVDRQSLYGYTF. Here the CDR3 DNA reads TGCAGCGTTGAAGACGTGGACAGGCAGTCCCTATATGGCTACACCTTC.

This clonotype has just a few counts. This sequence joins TRBV6-6 and TRBJ2-7; weak D call: TRBD2 (5 bases). In germline, CDR1 is MNHNY, CDR2 SVGAGI (reference sequence). The V and J ends lost 8 bases and 2 bases respectively, with 13 bases between them. The CDR3 runs to 13 residues. DNA of the CDR3: TGTGCCAGCGTCTTGGGAGATACCTACGAGCAGTACTTC. Translation: CASVLGDTYEQYF.

The J gene is TRBJ2-7, the V gene TRBV20-1; D is perhaps TRBD2 (5 bases). The CDR3 is made up of 14 amino acids. Germline CDR1 is DFQATT and CDR2 is SNEGSKA (reference sequence). V was pared by 7 bases and J by 3 bases, with 19 bases between. CDR3 in amino acids: CSVQAPATNYEQYF. For the CDR3, the DNA is TGCAGTGTCCAGGCGCCCGCGACTAACTACGAGCAGTACTTC.

This clonotype was observed a handful of times. V gene TRBV18 combines with J gene TRBJ1-1, with D unclear. The germline V and J ends were trimmed by 8 bases and 0 bases, with 13 bases remaining between them. The CDR3 loop spans 14 amino acids. The germline V gene has CDR1 KGHSH and CDR2 LQKENI. Written as DNA, the CDR3 is TGTGCCAGCACCACCACCAGGTTGAACACTGAAGCTTTCTTT. This translates into CASTTTRLNTEAFF.

J is TRBJ1-6 and V is TRBV6-1; a possible D gene is TRBD1 (6 bases). V was trimmed by 7 bases and J by 10 bases, leaving 14 bases between them. This CDR3 comprises 13 residues. Per the germline V gene, CDR1 is MNHNS and CDR2 is SASEGT. CDR3 amino acids: CASKDSRRSPLHF. The CDR3 nucleotides read TGTGCCAGCAAGGACAGTCGGAGATCACCCCTCCACTTT.

This clonotype was observed a handful of times. The J gene is TRBJ2-1, the V gene TRBV7-9; 9 bases are shared with TRBD1. The CDR3 totals 14 residues. Germline CDR1 and CDR2: SEHNR and FQNEAQ (reference sequence). J gave up 9 bases and V 3 bases, and 6 bases lay outside the gene matches. The CDR3: CASSLRDRVSEQFF. DNA of the CDR3: TGTGCCAGCAGCTTGAGGGACAGGGTCAGTGAGCAGTTCTTC.

The chain links TRBV7-2 to TRBJ1-1; D is ambiguous. The CDR3 runs 15 residues. Between the trimmed V and J ends, which lost 1 base and 4 bases, there was a span of 13 bases. Germline V gene sequence: CDR1 SGHTA, CDR2 FQGNSA. CDR3 region: CASSLGGFWGTEAFF. The CDR3 region has the DNA TGTGCCAGCAGCTTAGGAGGGTTTTGGGGCACTGAAGCTTTCTTT. Together with reference TRBV7-2 and TRBJ1-1, the CDR3 gives the full variable domain: GAGVSQSPSNKVTEKGKDVELRCDPISGHTALYWYRQSLGQGLEFLIYFQGNSAPDKSGLPSDRFSAERTGGSVSTLTIQRTQQEDSAVYLCASSLGGFWGTEAFFGQGTRLTVV.

This clonotype appeared many times. The V call is TRBV5-1, the J call TRBJ2-5; 7 nucleotides agree with TRBD2. The CDR3 consists of 14 residues. J was trimmed by 0 bases and V by 5 bases; bases with no gene match: 4. Germline loops: CDR1 SGHRS, CDR2 YFSETQ. The CDR3 region has the DNA TGCGCCAGCAGAGAGGGACTAAACCAAGAGACCCAGTACTTC. The encoded protein is CASREGLNQETQYF.